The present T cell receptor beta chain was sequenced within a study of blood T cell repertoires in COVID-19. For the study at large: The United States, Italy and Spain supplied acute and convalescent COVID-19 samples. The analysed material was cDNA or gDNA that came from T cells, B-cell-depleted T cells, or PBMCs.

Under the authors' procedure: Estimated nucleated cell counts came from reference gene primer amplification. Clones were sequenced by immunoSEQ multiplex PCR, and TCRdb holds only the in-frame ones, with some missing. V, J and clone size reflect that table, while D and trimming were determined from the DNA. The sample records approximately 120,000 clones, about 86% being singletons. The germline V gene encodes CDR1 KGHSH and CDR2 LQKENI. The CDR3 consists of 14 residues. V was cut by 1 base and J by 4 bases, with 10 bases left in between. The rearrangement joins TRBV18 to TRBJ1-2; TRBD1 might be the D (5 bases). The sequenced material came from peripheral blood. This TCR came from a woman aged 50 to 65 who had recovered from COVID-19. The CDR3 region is CASSPLGVSYGYTF. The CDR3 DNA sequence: TGTGCCAGCTCACCACTAGGGGTGAGCTATGGCTACACCTTC.